The subject of this entry is one TCR beta chain. This clone occurred a few times. The target of this receptor is not known. It has no much larger one-base neighbor in the sample; base qualities were not kept. The sample belongs to a study of neoadjuvant anti-PD-1 for oral cavity cancer (dated by TCRdb to the early 2020s). For the study in its entirety: Three to four biweekly doses of nivolumab at 3 mg/kg were mostly administered to patients before curative-intent surgical resection. Patients without progression received a fourth nivolumab dose around day 43 and underwent definitive surgical resection on days 50-56. Under RECIST 1.1, patients with complete response, partial response or stable disease were classed as responders, and patients with progression were classed as non-responders. The parent correlative cohort had approximately twelve patients and a response rate of 30% to 35%. The paper's findings and limits, for the study overall: A higher pretreatment blood Treg/Th17 ratio correlated with both higher pretreatment blood TCRbeta clonality and lower post-treatment tumor TCRbeta clonality. After neoadjuvant nivolumab, non-responders showed significantly higher T cell clonality (Gini index) in PBMCs than responders did. The TCR analyses had only a few patients in each response group, and the authors called for validation in larger cohorts.

For deep sequencing, each PBMC sample was run in six replicates, with libraries mostly built from 450 to 550 ng of input genomic DNA. Following the manufacturer's instructions, the team built TCRbeta libraries using the immunoSEQ hsTCRbeta kit. An Illumina NovaSeq 6000 S4 flow cell was used to sequence the final libraries, which had first been combined to 3 nM. As for how the authors treated the data: The immunoSEQ Analyzer handled quality control and preprocessing of the raw data. The analysis was limited to productive rearrangements, and each clonotype was defined by a unique CDR3 amino acid sequence. Repertoire clonality was estimated as the Gini-Simpson index, computed with the R package tcR. Gini indices were compared with Student's t test, and associations with tumor size change were assessed by Pearson correlation. TCRdb holds this immuneACCESS table with in-frame rearrangements only. Some clones are missing; in checked studies, unresolved V genes explain under half, and the rest has no known cause. Clone size and V and J calls were adopted from that table, with D and trimming inferred from the DNA. The sample table records fewer than 15,000 clones; about 70% of these occur just once. Together, the top ten hold about 2.5% of the sample.

According to the germline V gene, CDR1 reads WSHSY and CDR2 reads SAAADI. Ends trimmed: V by 7 bases, J by 8 bases; bases unmatched to a gene: 10. Inclusive of the bounding cysteine and phenylalanine, the CDR3 is 13 residues long. Just the 39-base CDR3 DNA is kept, in frame starting at base 1. This sample's time point label indicates: after neoadjuvant nivolumab, at surgical resection. Patients had been newly diagnosed with stage II-IVA oral cavity squamous cell carcinoma, and no prior systemic or radiation treatment had been given to the patients. Everyone in the cohort had locally advanced, HPV-negative oral cavity squamous cell carcinoma. Peripheral blood mononuclear cells were analyzed directly and were not maintained or expanded in culture. The samples were obtained from a longitudinal correlative study of a single-arm phase II trial testing neoadjuvant nivolumab in oral cavity squamous cell carcinoma. Subject-matched pre- and post-treatment PBMCs and tumors from three responders and three non-responders underwent genomic DNA-based TCRbeta sequencing. Peripheral blood mononuclear cells were collected before nivolumab treatment and were collected again after treatment, at the time of surgery. The Maxwell RSC DNA from Cells kit was used to isolate genomic DNA from PBMCs.

The source of this sequence is a person aged 35 to 85 with oral cavity squamous cell carcinoma. This specimen consisted of PBMCs, obtained after nivolumab (anti-PD-1) treatment. The V gene is TRBV10-2 and the J gene is TRBJ1-2; TRBD1 matches 7 bases in the middle. The nucleotides are TGCGCCAGCACCCCCGACAGGGTAAGGGGCTACACCTTC. The translation is CASTPDRVRGYTF.